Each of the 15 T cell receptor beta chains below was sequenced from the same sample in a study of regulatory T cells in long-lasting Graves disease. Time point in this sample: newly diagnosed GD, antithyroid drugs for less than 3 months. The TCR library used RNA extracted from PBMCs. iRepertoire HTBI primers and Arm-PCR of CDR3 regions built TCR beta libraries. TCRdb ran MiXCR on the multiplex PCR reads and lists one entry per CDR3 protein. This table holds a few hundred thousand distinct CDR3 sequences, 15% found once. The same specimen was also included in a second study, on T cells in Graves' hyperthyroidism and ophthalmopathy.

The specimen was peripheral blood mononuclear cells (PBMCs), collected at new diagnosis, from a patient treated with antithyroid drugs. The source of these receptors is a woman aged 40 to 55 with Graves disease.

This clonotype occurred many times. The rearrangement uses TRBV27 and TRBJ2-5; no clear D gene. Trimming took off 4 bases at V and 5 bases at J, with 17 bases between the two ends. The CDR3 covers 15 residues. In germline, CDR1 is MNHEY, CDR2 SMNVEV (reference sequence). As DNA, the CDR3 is TGTGCCAGCAGTTCCACAATCTTACAATGGGAGACCCAGTACTTC. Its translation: CASSSTILQWETQYF.

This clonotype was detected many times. CDR3 sequence: CASSDRGGIYQPQHF. CDR3 sequence (DNA): TGTGCCAGTAGTGACAGGGGAGGGATTTATCAGCCCCAGCATTTT. The chain is built from TRBV19 and TRBJ1-5; 8 positions agree with TRBD1. The length of the CDR3 is 15 residues. The V and J ends lost 5 bases and 5 bases, in that order; junction bases with no gene match: 8. The germline gives CDR1 LNHDA, CDR2 SQIVND (reference sequence).

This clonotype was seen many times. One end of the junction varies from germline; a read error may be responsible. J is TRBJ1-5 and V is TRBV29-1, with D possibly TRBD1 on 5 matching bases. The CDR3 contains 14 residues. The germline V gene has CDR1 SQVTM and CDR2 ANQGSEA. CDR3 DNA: TGCAGCACCCGGTCGGGGGGTAGCGATCAGCCCCAGCATTTT. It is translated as CSTRSGGSDQPQHF. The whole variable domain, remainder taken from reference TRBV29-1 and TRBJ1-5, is SAVISQKPSRDICQRGTSLTIQCQVDSQVTMMFWYRQQPGQSLTLIATANQGSEATYESGFVIDKFPISRPNLTFSTLTVSNMSPEDSSIYLCSTRSGGSDQPQHFGDGTRLSIL.

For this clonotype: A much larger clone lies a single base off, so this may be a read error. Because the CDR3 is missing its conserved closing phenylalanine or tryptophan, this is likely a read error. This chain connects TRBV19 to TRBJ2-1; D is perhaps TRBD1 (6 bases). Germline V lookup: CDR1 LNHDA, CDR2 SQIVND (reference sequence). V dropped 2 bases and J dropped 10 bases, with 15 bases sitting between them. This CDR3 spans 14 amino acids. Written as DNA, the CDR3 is TGTGCCAGTAGTATATTTGGACAGCGAGAGGAGCAGTTCTCC. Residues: CASSIFGQREEQFS.

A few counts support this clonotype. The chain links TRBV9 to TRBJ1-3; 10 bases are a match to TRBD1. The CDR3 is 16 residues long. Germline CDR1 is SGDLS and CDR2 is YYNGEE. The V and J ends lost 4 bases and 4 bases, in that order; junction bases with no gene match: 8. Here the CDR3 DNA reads TGTGCCAGCAGCACGAGACAGGGGGCGCGAGGAAACACCATATATTTT. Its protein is CASSTRQGARGNTIYF. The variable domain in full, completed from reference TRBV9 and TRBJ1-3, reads DSGVTQTPKHLITATGQRVTLRCSPRSGDLSVYWYQQSLDQGLQFLIQYYNGEERAKGNILERFSAQQFPDLHSELNLSSLELGDSALYFCASSTRQGARGNTIYFGEGSWLTVV.

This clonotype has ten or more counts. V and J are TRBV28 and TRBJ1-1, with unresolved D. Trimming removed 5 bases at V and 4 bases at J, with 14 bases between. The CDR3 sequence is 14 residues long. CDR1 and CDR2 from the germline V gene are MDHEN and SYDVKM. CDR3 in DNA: TGTGCCAGCAGTCCCTGGGGTGGGAGCACTGAAGCTTTCTTT. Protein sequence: CASSPWGGSTEAFF.

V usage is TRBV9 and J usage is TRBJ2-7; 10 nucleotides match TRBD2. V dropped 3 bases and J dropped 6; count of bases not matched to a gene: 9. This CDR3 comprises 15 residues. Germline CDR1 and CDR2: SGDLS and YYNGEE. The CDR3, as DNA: TGTGCCAGCAGCGCCCGGCTAGCGGGAGTAGGCGAGCAGTACTTC. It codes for CASSARLAGVGEQYF. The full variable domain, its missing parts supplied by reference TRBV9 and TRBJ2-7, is DSGVTQTPKHLITATGQRVTLRCSPRSGDLSVYWYQQSLDQGLQFLIQYYNGEERAKGNILERFSAQQFPDLHSELNLSSLELGDSALYFCASSARLAGVGEQYFGPGTRLTVT.

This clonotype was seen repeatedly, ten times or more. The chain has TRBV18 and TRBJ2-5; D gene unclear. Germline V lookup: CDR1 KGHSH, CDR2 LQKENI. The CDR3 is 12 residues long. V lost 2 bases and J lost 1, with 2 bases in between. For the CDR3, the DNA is TGTGCCAGCTCACCAAGCCAAGAGACCCAGTACTTC. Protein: CASSPSQETQYF.

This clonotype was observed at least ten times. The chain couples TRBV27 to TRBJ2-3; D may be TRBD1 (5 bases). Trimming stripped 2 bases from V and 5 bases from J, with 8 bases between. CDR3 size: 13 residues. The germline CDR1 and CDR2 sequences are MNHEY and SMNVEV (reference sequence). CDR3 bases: TGTGCCAGCAGTTTAATCCAGGGAGATACGCAGTATTTT. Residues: CASSLIQGDTQYF.

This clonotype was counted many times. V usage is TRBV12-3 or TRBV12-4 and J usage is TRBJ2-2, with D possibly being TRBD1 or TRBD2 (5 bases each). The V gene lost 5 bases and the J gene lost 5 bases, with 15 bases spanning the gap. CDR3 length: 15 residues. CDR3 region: CASSLRPGTTGELFF. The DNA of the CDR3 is TGTGCCAGCAGTCTCCGCCCGGGGACGACCGGGGAGCTGTTTTTT.

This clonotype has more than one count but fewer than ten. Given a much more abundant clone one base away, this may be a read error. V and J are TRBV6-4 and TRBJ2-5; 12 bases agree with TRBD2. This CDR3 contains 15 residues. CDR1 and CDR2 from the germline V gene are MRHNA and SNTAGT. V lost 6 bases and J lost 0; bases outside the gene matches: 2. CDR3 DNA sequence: TGTGCCAGCAGCCGGACTAGCGGGGACCAAGAGACCCAGTACTTC. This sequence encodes CASSRTSGDQETQYF.

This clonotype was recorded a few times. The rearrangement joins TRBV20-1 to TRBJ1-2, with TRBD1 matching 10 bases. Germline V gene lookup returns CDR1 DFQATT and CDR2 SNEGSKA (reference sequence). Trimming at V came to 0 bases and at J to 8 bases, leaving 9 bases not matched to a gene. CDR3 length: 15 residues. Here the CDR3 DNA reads TGCAGTGCTAGAGAAACAACCCGGGACAGGGGAGGCTACACCTTC. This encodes CSARETTRDRGGYTF.

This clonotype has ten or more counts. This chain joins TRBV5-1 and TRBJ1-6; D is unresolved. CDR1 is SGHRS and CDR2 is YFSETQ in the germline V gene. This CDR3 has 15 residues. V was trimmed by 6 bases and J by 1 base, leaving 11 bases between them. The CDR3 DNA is TGCGCCAGCAAAATCGAGGGATCCTATAATTCACCCCTCCACTTT. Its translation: CASKIEGSYNSPLHF.

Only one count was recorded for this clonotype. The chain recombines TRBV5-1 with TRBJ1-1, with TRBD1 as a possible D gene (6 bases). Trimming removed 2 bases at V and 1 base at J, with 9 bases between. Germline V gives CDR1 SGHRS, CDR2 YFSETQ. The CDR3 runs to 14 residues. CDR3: CASSLGTSNTEAFF. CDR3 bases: TGCGCCAGCAGCTTAGGGACATCGAACACTGAAGCTTTCTTT.

CDR3 amino acids: CASSTRTEAYGYTF. CDR3 in DNA: TGTGCCAGCAGTACCAGGACAGAAGCCTATGGCTACACCTTC. The chain uses TRBV28 and TRBJ1-2; D might be TRBD1 (6 bases). Looked up from germline, CDR1 is MDHEN and CDR2 is SYDVKM. Between the trimmed V and J ends, which lost 5 bases and 4 bases, there was a span of 14 bases. The CDR3 runs to 14 residues.